The 19 T cell receptor beta chains below all came from one sample that was sequenced in a study of glioma-infiltrating T cells. Amplification of TCR alpha and beta CDR3 regions from RNA used iRepertoire nested multiplex PCR. TCRdb re-derived calls from the multiplex PCR reads in MiXCR, one entry per CDR3 protein. The profile shows more than 110,000 distinct CDR3 sequences, 30% to 40% of them singletons. Sequenced: glioma tissue, nonneoplastic brain tissue, or PBMCs (not recorded which). Receptors originate from a human donor with low-grade glioma or glioblastoma, undergoing nonglioma brain surgery, or in good health (not recorded which).

This clonotype was detected a few times. The gene calls are TRBV6-2 or TRBV6-3 and TRBJ2-1, with D hard to call. Germline CDR1 and CDR2: MNHEY and SVGEGT. Trimming stripped 2 bases from V and 5 bases from J, with 13 bases between. The CDR3 covers 15 residues. This CDR3 is CASSYSLARDNEQFF. CDR3 DNA sequence: TGTGCCAGCAGTTACAGCTTGGCAAGGGACAATGAGCAGTTCTTC.

With regard to this clonotype: This is likely a read error, given that the CDR3 carries no conserved phenylalanine or tryptophan at its end. The chain couples TRBV6-1 to TRBJ1-2; no clear D gene. Trimming pared 6 bases from V and 0 bases from J, leaving 11 bases between. This CDR3 has 14 amino acids. The germline gives CDR1 MNHNS, CDR2 SASEGT. CDR3 sequence: CASRVSGSNYGYTL. The CDR3 bases are TGTGCCAGCAGAGTCTCCGGGTCTAACTATGGCTACACCCTC.

Remarks on this clonotype: A read error may explain this, as a much larger clone is one base away. J is TRBJ1-6 and V is TRBV6-5, with 9 bases that match TRBD1. CDR3 length: 13 residues. Germline V lookup: CDR1 MNHEY, CDR2 SVGAGI. Trimming removed 5 bases from V and 11 bases from J; junction bases left unmatched: 4. CDR3 in amino acids: CASSTGGGPPLHF. The CDR3, as DNA: TGTGCCAGCAGTACAGGGGGCGGTCCACCCCTCCACTTT.

In nucleotides, the CDR3 is TGTGCCAGCAGTTACTACGGGACAGGGGTCTCACCCCTCCACTTT. This codes for CASSYYGTGVSPLHF. The V and J genes are TRBV6-6 and TRBJ1-6; 10 bases line up with TRBD1. Germline values: CDR1 MNHNY, CDR2 SVGAGI (reference sequence). This CDR3 is 15 amino acids long. V shed 1 base and J 10 bases; nucleotides not matched to a gene: 4.

This clonotype occurred a few times. The CDR3 sequence is CSAPLNREETQYF. The CDR3 DNA reads as TGCAGTGCTCCCCTCAACAGGGAGGAGACCCAGTACTTC. V usage is TRBV20-1 and J usage is TRBJ2-5; possibly TRBD1 for D (6 bases). CDR3 length: 13 residues. Between the trimmed V and J ends, which lost 5 bases and 5 bases, there was a span of 15 bases. Germline CDR1 is DFQATT and CDR2 is SNEGSKA (reference sequence).

The V call is TRBV20-1, the J call TRBJ1-2; D uncertain. The germline V and J ends were trimmed by 1 base and 3 bases, with 6 bases remaining between them. This CDR3 contains 12 residues. The germline V gene encodes CDR1 DFQATT and CDR2 SNEGSKA (reference sequence). The chain's CDR3 is CSARGVYYGYTF. The DNA of the CDR3 is TGCAGTGCTAGAGGGGTTTACTATGGCTACACCTTC.

The chain combines TRBV7-2 with TRBJ2-1; a weak D match, TRBD2 (6 bases). The CDR3 spans 15 residues. Germline CDR1 SGHTA, CDR2 FQGNSA. V was pared by 1 base and J by 6 bases, with 13 bases between. The CDR3 DNA follows: TGTGCCAGCAGCTTAGATTTTCCCGGGGGCAATGAGCAGTTCTTC. It encodes CASSLDFPGGNEQFF.

The CDR3 nucleotides are TGTGCCATCAGGGGGAGGGGAGAGCAGTTCTTC. It encodes CAIRGRGEQFF. V gene TRBV10-3 combines with J gene TRBJ2-7; 7 bases align to TRBD2. The J call is uncertain, as TRBJ2-1 better fits the DNA end. The CDR3 is 11 amino acids. In germline, CDR1 is ENHRY, CDR2 SYGVKD.

This clonotype was observed many times. The chain links TRBV6-1 to TRBJ1-1, with unresolved D. The CDR3 extends over 13 amino acids. The V end was cut by 6 bases, the J end by 3 bases, with 11 bases between. Per the germline V gene, CDR1 is MNHNS and CDR2 is SASEGT. The CDR3 spells CASSPSRDTEAFF. CDR3 DNA: TGTGCCAGCAGCCCATCGCGGGACACTGAAGCTTTCTTT.

V and J are TRBV20-1 and TRBJ2-1; TRBD2 matches 9 bases. J lost 3 bases, V lost 1 base, and 4 bases had no gene match. The CDR3 consists of 15 residues. CDR1 is DFQATT and CDR2 is SNEGSKA in the germline V gene (reference sequence). CDR3 residues: CSARVAGVDYNEQFF. The CDR3 nucleotides read TGCAGTGCTAGAGTAGCGGGAGTTGACTACAATGAGCAGTTCTTC.

V gene TRBV20-1 combines with J gene TRBJ2-1, with D perhaps assigned TRBD1 or TRBD2 (5 bases each). From germline, CDR1 is DFQATT and CDR2 SNEGSKA (reference sequence). V lost 3 bases to trimming and J lost 4 bases, with 22 bases between them. The CDR3 extends over 17 amino acids. The CDR3 DNA sequence: TGCAGTGCTAGTAAAGCCGGGGCAGGGAGTCTGTACAATGAGCAGTTCTTC. Its protein is CSASKAGAGSLYNEQFF.

This clonotype was recorded only once. The rearrangement links TRBV2 to TRBJ2-7; TRBD2 might be the D (6 bases). The CDR3 loop spans 12 amino acids. V lost 5 bases, J lost 11 bases, and 16 bases lay in between. CDR1 is SNHLY, CDR2 FYNNEI, per germline. DNA of the CDR3: TGTGCCAGCAGTACCGGGACCCCGGGGGAGTACTTC. It yields the protein CASSTGTPGEYF. The entire variable domain, with the rest obtained from reference TRBV2 and TRBJ2-7, is as follows: EPEVTQTPSHQVTQMGQEVILRCVPISNHLYFYWYRQILGQKVEFLVSFYNNEISEKSEIFDDQFSVERPDGSNFTLKIRSTKLEDSAMYFCASSTGTPGEYFGPGTRLTVT.

This rearrangement joins TRBV19 to TRBJ2-3; D ambiguous. The CDR3 covers 14 residues. V lost 3 bases, J lost 0 bases, and 7 bases lay in between. Germline CDR1 is LNHDA and CDR2 is SQIVND (reference sequence). CDR3 DNA: TGTGCCAGTAGTATCTTATCTAGCACAGATACGCAGTATTTT. Residues: CASSILSSTDTQYF.

The chain employs TRBV7-2 and TRBJ1-2; the D is unclear. V lost 5 bases and J 2 bases, leaving 3 bases between the germline ends. CDR3 length equals 11 residues. From germline, CDR1 is SGHTA and CDR2 FQGNSA. The CDR3 bases are TGTGCCAGCAGCATAAACTATGGCTACACCTTC. Translation: CASSINYGYTF.

The rearrangement links TRBV6-1 to TRBJ2-1, with TRBD2 matching over 9 bases. V dropped 6 bases and J dropped 2; count of bases not matched to a gene: 2. This CDR3 comprises 14 residues. Germline V gene sequence: CDR1 MNHNS, CDR2 SASEGT. In DNA, the CDR3 is TGTGCCAGCAGAAGACTAGCGGCCTACAATGAGCAGTTCTTC. This gives the protein CASRRLAAYNEQFF.

The chain's CDR3 is CASSIGRNMNTQYF. CDR3 sequence (DNA): TGTGCCAGCAGCATTGGGCGAAACATGAATACGCAGTATTTT. The chain is built from TRBV5-8 and TRBJ2-3; no reliable D call. V lost 4 bases to trimming and J lost 7 bases, with 16 bases between them. Germline CDR1 SGHTS, CDR2 YDEGEE. This CDR3 is built from 14 residues.

The CDR3 region is CSAPTGRRTEAFF. CDR3 DNA sequence: TGCAGTGCCCCGACAGGGAGGAGAACTGAAGCTTTCTTT. The gene calls are TRBV20-1 and TRBJ1-1, with TRBD1 matching over 7 bases. V shed 6 bases and J 5 bases; nucleotides not matched to a gene: 9. The CDR3 length is 13 residues. The V gene's germline CDR1 is DFQATT and CDR2 SNEGSKA (reference sequence).

This clonotype was found many times. This chain uses TRBV20-1 with TRBJ2-3; maybe TRBD2 (6 bases). The CDR3 is made up of 15 amino acids. The germline V gene encodes CDR1 DFQATT and CDR2 SNEGSKA (reference sequence). Trimming pared 5 bases from V and 0 bases from J, leaving 15 bases between. CDR3 region: CSAAPAGSSTDTQYF. The CDR3 nucleotides are TGCAGTGCTGCTCCCGCGGGATCTAGCACAGATACGCAGTATTTT.

V is TRBV20-1 and J is TRBJ2-7; possibly TRBD1 for D (5 bases). The CDR3 is 16 amino acids. CDR1 and CDR2 from the germline V gene are DFQATT and SNEGSKA (reference sequence). V was pared by 0 bases and J by 0 bases, with 15 bases between. Written as DNA, the CDR3 is TGCAGTGCTAGAGATGGAGTTAGGGGTAGCTCCTACGAGCAGTACTTC. Translating gives CSARDGVRGSSYEQYF.